Listed below are T cell receptor beta chains from one sample, sequenced in a study of cytotoxic CD8 clonotypes in ibrutinib-treated CLL. Assay: immunoSEQ multiplex PCR; the TCRdb copy retains only in-frame clones and omits some. The data hold fewer than 400,000 clones, with roughly 71% observed a single time. The input for sequencing was PBMCs, taken after 36 months of ibrutinib treatment. Receptor source: a human donor with chronic lymphocytic leukemia. The CDR3 runs from the conserved cysteine through the conserved F or W. A D gene is named only where the DNA matches it firmly. Clone sizes are given selectively: once, few, many, or a class where the clone is expanded.

clone_size d_call j_call v_call cdr3_nt cdr3_aa
. TRBD1 TRBJ1-5 TRBV5-1 TGCGCCAGCAGCTTGGACGGGACAGGGTATCAGCCCCAGCATTTT CASSLDGTGYQPQHF
. . TRBJ2-5 TRBV10-3 TGTGCCACGAGGGGGGTCGACCAAGAGACCCAGTACTTC CATRGVDQETQYF
once TRBD1 TRBJ2-7 TRBV10-3 TGTGCCATCAGCGGGGACAGGGGGATTTACGAGCAGTACTTC CAISGDRGIYEQYF
. . TRBJ2-3 TRBV10-1 TGCGCCAGCAGTGATCGGGGGATCACAGATACGCAGTATTTT CASSDRGITDTQYF
. . TRBJ2-5 TRBV6-6 TGTGCCAGCAGTTACCCCCCCCAAGAGACCCAGTACTTC CASSYPPQETQYF
. TRBD2 TRBJ2-1 TRBV11-2 TGTGCCAGCAGCTGGACTAGCGGGGCTGTCAATGAGCAGTTCTTC CASSWTSGAVNEQFF
. . TRBJ1-1 TRBV5-1 TGCGCCAGCAGCTTCACCACAGGGACGGGTAGCACTGAAGCTTTCTTT CASSFTTGTGSTEAFF
few TRBD2 TRBJ2-3 TRBV7-2 TGTGCCAGCAGCTTCGCGGGAGGGTGGGATACGCAGTATTTT CASSFAGGWDTQYF
. . TRBJ2-1 TRBV5-1 TGCGCCAGCAGCTTCGGAGTGGGCTATAGCTCCTACAATGAGCAGTTCTTC CASSFGVGYSSYNEQFF
. . TRBJ2-7 TRBV2 TGTGCCACAGAGCCCACAACCTCGTACGAGCAGTACTTC CATEPTTSYEQYF
. . TRBJ1-5 TRBV27 TGTGCCAGCAGTTTTCGGGGGCAGGAGAATCAGCCCCAGCATTTT CASSFRGQENQPQHF
. TRBD1 TRBJ2-2 TRBV10-1 TGCGCCAGCAGGGGACAGCCCAACACCGGGGAGCTGTTTTTT CASRGQPNTGELFF
. . TRBJ1-3 TRBV14 TGTGCCAGCACCACCACTCCGGTTTCTGGAAACACCATATATTTT CASTTTPVSGNTIYF
. . TRBJ2-7 TRBV2 TGTGCCAGCAGTGACCCGAGCTCCTACGAGCAGTACTTC CASSDPSSYEQYF
. . TRBJ2-3 TRBV4-1 TGCGCCAGCAGCCAAGAGTCCGGCCTGGTTGGGTCCACAGATACGCAGTATTTT CASSQESGLVGSTDTQYF
. TRBD1 TRBJ1-6 TRBV18 TGTGCCAGCTCACCGAGGCAGGGGGCAAATTCACCCCTCCACTTT CASSPRQGANSPLHF
. TRBD2 TRBJ2-2 TRBV7-3 TGTGCCAGCAGCTTTATCCCCTATGGCGGGAGCCCGAACACCGGGGAGCTGTTTTTT CASSFIPYGGSPNTGELFF
few . TRBJ1-2 TRBV5-1 TGCGCCAGCAGCTTTAACGCCTATGGCTACACCTTC CASSFNAYGYTF
. . TRBJ2-2 TRBV18 TGTGCCAGCTCACCCACAGCGAACACCGGGGAGCTGTTTTTT CASSPTANTGELFF
. TRBD1 TRBJ1-2 TRBV7-2 TGTGCCAGCAGTATCCGGAGGGACAGAACATTTTTC CASSIRRDRTFF
once TRBD2 TRBJ2-7 TRBV7-2 TGTGCCAGCAGCTTAGAGTGGACTAGCGGCGAGCAGTACTTC CASSLEWTSGEQYF
. TRBD2 TRBJ2-1 TRBV7-9 TGTGCCAGCCATTCGGCCCTTGGAGCGGGACTCTACAATGAGCAGTTCTTC CASHSALGAGLYNEQFF
few TRBD2 TRBJ2-3 TRBV6-1 TGTGCCAGCAGTGGGACTAGCGGGACCCGGGGGGATACGCAGTATTTT CASSGTSGTRGDTQYF
. . TRBJ1-1 TRBV9 TGTGCCAGCAGCGTAGTCGGTCCAGGGTTAATGAACACTGAAGCTTTCTTT CASSVVGPGLMNTEAFF
. . TRBJ2-4 TRBV2 TGTGCCAGCGGTATCGAGGATAACATTCAGTACTTC CASGIEDNIQYF
. . TRBJ1-5 TRBV19 TGTGCCAGTAAAGCGGGGGCTGGCAATCAGCCCCAGCATTTT CASKAGAGNQPQHF
. . TRBJ2-1 TRBV6-6 TGTGCCAGCAGTTACGAGGCCTACAATGAGCAGTTCTTC CASSYEAYNEQFF
once . TRBJ2-5 TRBV11-2 TGTGCCAGCAGCCTTCAGGCCGCCGCAGGGATCAAGACCCAGTACTTC CASSLQAAAGIKTQYF
. . TRBJ2-3 TRBV4-2 TGTGCCAGCAGCCGAACAGGGACAGATACGCAGTATTTT CASSRTGTDTQYF
. TRBD1 TRBJ2-7 TRBV10-3 TGTGCCGTACCGGGACAGGGGGCCAACGAGCAGTACTTC CAVPGQGANEQYF
. . TRBJ1-2 TRBV5-1 TGCGCCAGCAGCTTGGGGCATCACTATGGCTACACCTTC CASSLGHHYGYTF
. TRBD1 TRBJ1-5 TRBV9 TGTGCCAGCAGCGTAGTCGGGACAGGGTTTTTACGAAACAATCAGCCCCAGCATTTT CASSVVGTGFLRNNQPQHF
. . TRBJ2-5 TRBV29-1 TGCAGCGCCTCTCGGGGGAGGGAGACCCAGTACTTC CSASRGRETQYF
. . TRBJ2-1 TRBV28 TGTGCCAGCACTACCTCATCGGGGTTTTTCCACAATGAGCAGTTCTTC CASTTSSGFFHNEQFF
. . TRBJ2-1 TRBV28 TGTGCCAGCAGTTTATCCCAGTACTCCTACAATGAGCAGTTCTTC CASSLSQYSYNEQFF
. TRBD1 TRBJ1-1 TRBV5-6 TGTGCCAGCAGCTTGACCGGGACAGGGAACACTGAAGCTTTCTTT CASSLTGTGNTEAFF
. TRBD2 TRBJ2-5 TRBV9 TGTGCCAGCAGCGTAGGCCTAGCGGGAGGGTCCCAAGAGACCCAGTACTTC CASSVGLAGGSQETQYF
few . TRBJ1-2 TRBV7-9 TGTGCCAGCACCTATTCCCCCTATGGCTACACCTTC CASTYSPYGYTF
. . TRBJ2-7 TRBV2 TGTGCCAGCAGTGAGTGGCCGAAAAGGTCCTACGAGCAGTACTTC CASSEWPKRSYEQYF
. . TRBJ1-2 TRBV10-2 TGCGCCAGCAGTGAGTCGTCCGCGGCAGGGCAGGACTATGGCTACACCTTC CASSESSAAGQDYGYTF
. . TRBJ1-2 TRBV4-1 TGCGCCAGCAGCCAAGATATCCCAGGAAGTGGCTACACCTTC CASSQDIPGSGYTF
. TRBD2 TRBJ2-7 TRBV7-3 TGTGCCAGCAGCTTAACAGGACTAGCGGGAGACCAGCAGTACTTC CASSLTGLAGDQQYF
. TRBD2 TRBJ2-3 TRBV7-2 TGTGCCAGCAGCTTTGCGGGAGTGAATACGCAGTATTTT CASSFAGVNTQYF